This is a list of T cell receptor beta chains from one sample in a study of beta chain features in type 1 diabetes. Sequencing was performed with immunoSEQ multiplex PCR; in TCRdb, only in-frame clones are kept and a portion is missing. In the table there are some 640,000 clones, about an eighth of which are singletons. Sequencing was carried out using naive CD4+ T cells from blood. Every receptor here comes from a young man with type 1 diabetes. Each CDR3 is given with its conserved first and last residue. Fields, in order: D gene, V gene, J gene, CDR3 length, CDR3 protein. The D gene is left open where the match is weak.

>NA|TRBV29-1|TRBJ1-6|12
CSVGDHNSPLHF
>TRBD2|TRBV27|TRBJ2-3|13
CASRLAGRDTQYF
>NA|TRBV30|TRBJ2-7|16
CAWSPAGTSGSYEQYF
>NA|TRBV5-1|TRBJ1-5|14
CASSRGGSDQPQHF
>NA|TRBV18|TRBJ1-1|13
CASSIRDRTEAFF
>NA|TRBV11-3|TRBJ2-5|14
CASSLGGSGETQYF
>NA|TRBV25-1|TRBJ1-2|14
CASSDLGGNYGYTF
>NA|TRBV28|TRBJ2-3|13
CASSLDHQDTQYF
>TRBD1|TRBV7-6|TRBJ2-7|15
CASSSDRTGSYEQYF
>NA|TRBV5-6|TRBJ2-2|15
CASSWGIANTGELFF
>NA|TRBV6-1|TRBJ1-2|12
CASSEVIYGYTF
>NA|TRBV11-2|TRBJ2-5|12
CASSISRETQYF
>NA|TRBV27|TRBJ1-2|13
CASSLKQGYGYTF
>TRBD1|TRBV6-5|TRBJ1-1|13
CASRPGGTTEAFF
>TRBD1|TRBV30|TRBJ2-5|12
CAWRRQGETQYF
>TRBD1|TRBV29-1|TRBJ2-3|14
CSVLDRVKTDTQYF
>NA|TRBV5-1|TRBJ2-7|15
CASSLDGQSTYEQYF
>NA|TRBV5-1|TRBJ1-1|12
CASAELNTEAFF
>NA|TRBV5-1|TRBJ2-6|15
CATSRGASRANVLTF
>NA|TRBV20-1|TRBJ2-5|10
CSAETETQYF
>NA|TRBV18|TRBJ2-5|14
CASSLPGAIETQYF
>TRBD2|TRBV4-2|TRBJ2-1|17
CASSQDTWTSGVNEQFF
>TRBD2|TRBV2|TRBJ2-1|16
CASSEQGLALNNEQFF
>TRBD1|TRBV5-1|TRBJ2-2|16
CASSLGRTGYTGELFF
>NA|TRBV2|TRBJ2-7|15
CASREQGGRAYEQYF
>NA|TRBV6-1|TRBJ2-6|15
CASSEPQVRASVLTF
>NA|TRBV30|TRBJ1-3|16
CAWSPLGRNSGNTIYF
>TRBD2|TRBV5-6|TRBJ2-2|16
CASSPIGREGRGELFF
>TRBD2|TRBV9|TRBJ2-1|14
CASSVEAGRGEQFF
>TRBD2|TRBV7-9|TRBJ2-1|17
CASSRRLAGDSYNEQFF
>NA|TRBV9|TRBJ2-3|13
CASSVGNLGTQYF
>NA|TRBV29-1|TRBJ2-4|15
CSVEGPGLAKNIQYF
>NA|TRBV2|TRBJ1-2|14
CASLPDAASHGYTF
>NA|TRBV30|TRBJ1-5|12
CAWSWGNQPQHF
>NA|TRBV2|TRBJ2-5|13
CATHYRVQETQYF
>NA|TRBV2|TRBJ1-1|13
CARGQTMNTEAFF
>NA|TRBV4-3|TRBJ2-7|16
CASSQGLAGSAYEQYF
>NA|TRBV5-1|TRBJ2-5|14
CASMGAGIQETQYF
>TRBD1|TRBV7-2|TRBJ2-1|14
CASRRDRGMNEQFF
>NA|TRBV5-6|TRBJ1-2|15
CASSETGNHGYGYTF
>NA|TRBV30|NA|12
CAWSVLLDEQYF
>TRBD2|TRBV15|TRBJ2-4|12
CATSSDRGVQYF
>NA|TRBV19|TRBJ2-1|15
CASNTWRAGNNEQFF
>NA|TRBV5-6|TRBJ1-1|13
CASNGRLNTEAFF
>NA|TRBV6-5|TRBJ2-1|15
CASRNAGLAYNEQFF
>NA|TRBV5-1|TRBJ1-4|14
CASSLNDSGEKLFF
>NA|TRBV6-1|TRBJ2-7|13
CASSIRGLGEQYF
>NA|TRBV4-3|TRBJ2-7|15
CASSQDLLRVDEQYF
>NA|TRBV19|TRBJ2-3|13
CASTDRAGDTQYF
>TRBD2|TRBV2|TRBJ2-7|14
CASSGTSVFYEQYF
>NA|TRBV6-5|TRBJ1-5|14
CASASTGNNQPQHF
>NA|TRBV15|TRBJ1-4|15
CATSRPSRVGEKLFF
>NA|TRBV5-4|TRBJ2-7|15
CASSSRDRSSYEQYF
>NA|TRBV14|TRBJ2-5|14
CASSPKSREETQYF
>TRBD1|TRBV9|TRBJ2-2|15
CASSVRQGDTGELFF
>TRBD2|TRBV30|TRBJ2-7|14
CAWMGLAGAYEQYF